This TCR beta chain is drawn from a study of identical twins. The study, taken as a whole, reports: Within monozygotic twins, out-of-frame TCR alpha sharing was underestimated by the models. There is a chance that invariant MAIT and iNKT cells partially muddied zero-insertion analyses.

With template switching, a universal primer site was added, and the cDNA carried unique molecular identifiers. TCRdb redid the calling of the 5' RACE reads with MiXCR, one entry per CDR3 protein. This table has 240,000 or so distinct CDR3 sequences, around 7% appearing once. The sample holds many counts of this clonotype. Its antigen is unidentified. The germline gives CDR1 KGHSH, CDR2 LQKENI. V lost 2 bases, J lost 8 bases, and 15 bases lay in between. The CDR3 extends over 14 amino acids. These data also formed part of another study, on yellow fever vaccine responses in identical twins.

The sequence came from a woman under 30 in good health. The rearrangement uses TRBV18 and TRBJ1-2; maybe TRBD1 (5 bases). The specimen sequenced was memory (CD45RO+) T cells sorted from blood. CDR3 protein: CASSPESGTRGYTF. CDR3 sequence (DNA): TGTGCCAGCTCACCAGAATCCGGGACCCGGGGCTACACCTTC.